The 13 T cell receptor beta chains given below trace back to one sample, sequenced in a study of control samples from healthy donors and cancer patients. Profiling relied on immunoSEQ multiplex PCR, and the TCRdb table lists in-frame clones only, not all of them. Among tens of thousands of clones listed, over 90% were seen once. The sample taken for sequencing was PBMCs. All receptors come from a woman between 45 and 65 years old with head and neck cancer.

The CDR3 sequence: CASSTGHFAGYTF. The CDR3, as DNA: TGTGCCAGCAGTACCGGACATTTTGCAGGCTACACCTTC. The chain links TRBV27 to TRBJ1-2; D is perhaps TRBD1 (5 bases). Germline assignment: CDR1 MNHEY and CDR2 SMNVEV (reference sequence). V was shortened by 5 bases and J by 8 bases, with 15 bases between the two germline ends. There are 13 residues in the CDR3.

The chain couples TRBV2 to TRBJ1-4; 7 nucleotides match TRBD1. Germline CDR1 reads SNHLY; CDR2 reads FYNNEI. The CDR3 totals 16 residues. After removal of 4 bases from V and 2 bases from J, the junction contained 7 bases not matched to a gene. CDR3 amino acids: CASSVEGALTNEKLFF. In DNA, the CDR3 is TGTGCCAGCAGTGTCGAGGGGGCGCTGACTAATGAAAAACTGTTTTTT.

The V gene is TRBV30, the J gene TRBJ2-2, with D possibly being TRBD1 (7 bases). Trimming pared 4 bases from V and 5 bases from J, leaving 14 bases between. CDR1 is GTSNPN, CDR2 SVGIG, per germline (reference sequence). The CDR3 contains 14 residues. CDR3 loop: CAWKEGAGTGELFF. The CDR3 DNA reads TGTGCCTGGAAGGAGGGGGCCGGTACCGGGGAGCTGTTTTTT.

This chain joins TRBV5-1 and TRBJ1-5; 7 bases agree with TRBD1. This CDR3 is 15 amino acids long. The germline CDR1 and CDR2 sequences are SGHRS and YFSETQ. V gave up 0 bases and J gave up 0 bases; unmatched junction bases: 0. The CDR3 loop is CASSLDRGSNQPQHF. As DNA, the CDR3 is TGCGCCAGCAGCTTGGACAGGGGTAGCAATCAGCCCCAGCATTTT. Full variable domain (outside the CDR3, taken from reference TRBV5-1 and TRBJ1-5): KAGVTQTPRYLIKTRGQQVTLSCSPISGHRSVSWYQQTPGQGLQFLFEYFSETQRNKGNFPGRFSGRQFSNSRSEMNVSTLELGDSALYLCASSLDRGSNQPQHFGDGTRLSIL.

V usage is TRBV6-5 and J usage is TRBJ1-5; D is unresolved. In germline, CDR1 is MNHEY, CDR2 SVGAGI. The CDR3 has 13 residues. Between the trimmed V and J ends, which lost 11 bases and 0 bases, there was a span of 11 bases. The CDR3 DNA sequence: TGTGCCGGTTCCAGTAATAGCAATCAGCCCCAGCATTTT. It translates to CAGSSNSNQPQHF.

The chain has TRBV11-2 and TRBJ2-7; D is ambiguous. Trimming removed 5 bases from V and 1 base from J, with 9 bases in between. Germline values: CDR1 SGHAT, CDR2 FQNNGV. This CDR3 has 13 residues. The CDR3 spells CASSPVRSYEQYF. CDR3 nucleotides: TGTGCCAGCAGCCCGGTCCGTTCCTACGAGCAGTACTTC. Using reference TRBV11-2 and TRBJ2-7 for the parts outside the CDR3, the full variable domain is EAGVAQSPRYKIIEKRQSVAFWCNPISGHATLYWYQQILGQGPKLLIQFQNNGVVDDSQLPKDRFSAERLKGVDSTLKIQPAKLEDSAVYLCASSPVRSYEQYFGPGTRLTVT.

The V and J genes are TRBV11-2 and TRBJ2-3; tentatively, D is TRBD2 (7 bases). The germline CDR1 and CDR2 sequences are SGHAT and FQNNGV. CDR3 length: 18 residues. V was shortened by 1 base and J by 2 bases, with 19 bases between the two germline ends. CDR3 in DNA: TGTGCCAGCAGCTTAGTGCCTACAGGGCGGGGGATCACAGATACGCAGTATTTT. Its translation: CASSLVPTGRGITDTQYF.

Worth noting for this clone: One end of the junction varies from germline; a read error may be responsible. The V call is TRBV13, the J call TRBJ2-7; perhaps TRBD1 as D (6 bases). Germline-derived CDR1 and CDR2 are PRHDT and FYEKMQ (reference sequence). This CDR3 contains 15 residues. The CDR3 loop reads CASSLGQRRDYEQYF. In nucleotides, the CDR3 is TGTGCCAGCAGCCTAGGACAGAGGAGAGACTACGAGCAGTACTTC. The whole variable domain, filled in from reference TRBV13 and TRBJ2-7, reads AAGVIQSPRHLIKEKRETATLKCYPIPRHDTVYWYQQGPGQDPQFLISFYEKMQSDKGSIPDRFSAQQFSDYHSELNMSSLELGDSALYFCASSLGQRRDYEQYFGPGTRLTVT.

This clone was seen just once. This chain uses TRBV28 with TRBJ1-1; 9 bases map to TRBD1. Germline CDR1 reads MDHEN; CDR2 reads SYDVKM. This CDR3 has 15 amino acids. The V and J ends lost 5 bases and 5 bases, in that order; junction bases with no gene match: 9. CDR3 amino acids: CASSPPDRGGTEAFF. For the CDR3, the DNA is TGTGCCAGCAGTCCCCCAGACAGGGGGGGTACTGAAGCTTTCTTT.

The chain recombines TRBV24-1 with TRBJ1-1; D uncertain. Germline lookup yields CDR1 KGHDR and CDR2 SFDVKD. This CDR3 spans 12 amino acids. Trimming pared 4 bases from V and 1 base from J, leaving 3 bases between. The DNA for the CDR3 is TGTGCCACCAGTGAGGGGAACACTGAAGCTTTCTTT. Translating gives CATSEGNTEAFF.

The chain employs TRBV25-1 and TRBJ1-1, with D unresolved. Trimming pared 1 base from V and 3 bases from J, leaving 9 bases between. From germline, CDR1 is MGHDK and CDR2 SYGVNS. This CDR3 has 14 amino acids. The CDR3 nucleotides read TGTGCCAGCAGTGAATTGGATGGAGACACTGAAGCTTTCTTT. Its protein product is CASSELDGDTEAFF.

This sequence joins TRBV19 and TRBJ1-5; 8 nucleotides line up with TRBD1. The CDR3 sequence is 15 residues long. Germline V CDR1 and CDR2: LNHDA, SQIVND (reference sequence). The V and J ends lost 6 bases and 7 bases, in that order; junction bases with no gene match: 11. CDR3 residues: CASRRGQGGVQPQHF. As DNA, the CDR3 is TGTGCCAGTAGACGTGGACAGGGAGGGGTCCAGCCCCAGCATTTT.

The V and J genes are TRBV7-9 and TRBJ1-1; 9 positions agree with TRBD1. The CDR3 has 17 residues. V trimming: 0 bases; J trimming: 1 base; junction bases outside the gene matches: 6. Per germline, CDR1 SEHNR and CDR2 FQNEAQ (reference sequence). CDR3 sequence: CASSLARTGAKNTEAFF. The CDR3 coding sequence is TGTGCCAGCAGCTTAGCCCGGACAGGGGCGAAGAACACTGAAGCTTTCTTT.